A single sample is the source of the 30 T cell receptor beta chains below, sequenced in a study of blood T cell repertoires in COVID-19. TCRdb's table, derived via immunoSEQ multiplex PCR, lists solely in-frame clones and lacks some. This sample yields a few hundred thousand clones, of which less than 85% are seen a single time; approximately 3.6% belongs to the top ten. Sequenced sample: peripheral blood. These receptors were collected from a woman aged 18-29 years with acute or convalescent COVID-19.

The genes are TRBV6-1 and TRBJ2-3; D is uncertain. Germline V lookup: CDR1 MNHNS, CDR2 SASEGT. Trimming cost V 1 base and J 2 bases, with 7 bases left between them. The CDR3 contains 14 residues. DNA for the CDR3: TGTGCCAGCAGTGAAGGTGGCCCCACAGATACGCAGTATTTT. Amino acid sequence: CASSEGGPTDTQYF.

The gene calls are TRBV11-2 and TRBJ2-7; possible D gene TRBD1, 5 bases. Looked up from germline, CDR1 is SGHAT and CDR2 is FQNNGV. The V end was cut by 1 base, the J end by 2 bases, with 9 bases between. The CDR3 spans 14 residues. CDR3 DNA sequence: TGTGCCAGCAGCTTAGGGACACCAACCTACGAGCAGTACTTC. It encodes CASSLGTPTYEQYF.

This sequence joins TRBV2 and TRBJ1-1; 7 bases map to TRBD1. V was pared by 5 bases and J by 10 bases, with 4 bases of the junction left unmatched. The germline CDR1 and CDR2 sequences are SNHLY and FYNNEI. There are 11 residues in the CDR3. CDR3 nucleotide sequence: TGTGCCAGCAGTTTTGACAGGGCAGCTTTCTTT. It specifies CASSFDRAAFF.

In this sample, this clone turned up once. CDR3: CASSPTLAGGWNEQYF. CDR3 sequence (DNA): TGTGCCAGTAGCCCTACTCTAGCGGGAGGATGGAACGAGCAGTACTTC. The V and J genes are TRBV19 and TRBJ2-7; 11 nucleotides match TRBD2. Germline assignment: CDR1 LNHDA and CDR2 SQIVND (reference sequence). The V segment lost 6 bases and the J segment 5 bases; nucleotides outside the gene matches: 12. This CDR3 region has 16 residues.

The V gene is TRBV19, the J gene TRBJ1-1; D unclear. The CDR3 has 14 amino acids. The V gene lost 3 bases and the J gene lost 4 bases, with 12 bases spanning the gap. Germline assignment: CDR1 LNHDA and CDR2 SQIVND (reference sequence). The CDR3 loop reads CASSIEAAVTEAFF. The DNA for the CDR3 is TGTGCCAGTAGTATTGAAGCGGCGGTCACTGAAGCTTTCTTT.

The chain recombines TRBV4-1 with TRBJ1-2; D is perhaps TRBD1 (5 bases). There are 14 residues in the CDR3. CDR1 is MGHRA, CDR2 YSYEKL, per germline. Trimming stripped 3 bases from V and 8 bases from J, with 16 bases between. CDR3 DNA: TGCGCCAGCAGCCAGCGGGGACCGGCGGGGGGCTACACCTTC. Translation gives CASSQRGPAGGYTF.

V is TRBV7-2 and J is TRBJ1-2; TRBD1 agrees at 10 bases. With V trimmed by 5 bases and J by 7 bases, 13 bases remained unmatched. This CDR3 is 16 amino acids long. CDR1 is SGHTA and CDR2 is FQGNSA in the germline V gene. The CDR3 DNA is TGTGCCAGCAGCAAACAGCCGGACAGGGGGAGTATTGGCTACACCTTC. Translation gives CASSKQPDRGSIGYTF.

The chain links TRBV28 to TRBJ2-5; the match to TRBD2 covers 9 bases. The V gene's germline CDR1 is MDHEN and CDR2 SYDVKM. The CDR3 spans 13 residues. J gave up 13 bases and V 2 bases, and 8 bases lay outside the gene matches. This CDR3 reads CASSLIAGVIWYF. CDR3 nucleotide sequence: TGTGCCAGCAGTTTAATAGCGGGAGTAATCTGGTACTTC.

V is TRBV6-5 and J is TRBJ2-3; no clear D gene. The CDR3 contains 11 residues. V was trimmed by 2 bases and J by 6 bases, leaving 3 bases between them. The germline V gene has CDR1 MNHEY and CDR2 SVGAGI. The chain's CDR3 is CASSYLDTQYF. CDR3 sequence (DNA): TGTGCCAGCAGTTACCTGGATACGCAGTATTTT.

V usage is TRBV27 and J usage is TRBJ1-2, with 7 bases fitting TRBD1. Germline assignment: CDR1 MNHEY and CDR2 SMNVEV (reference sequence). This CDR3 has 15 amino acids. The V and J ends lost 5 bases and 4 bases, in that order; junction bases with no gene match: 10. CDR3 coding DNA: TGTGCCAGCAGTCCAGGGGACAGCCTTTCCTATGGCTACACCTTC. Amino acids: CASSPGDSLSYGYTF.

The V gene is TRBV7-9, the J gene TRBJ2-2; 8 nucleotides match TRBD2. With V trimmed by 5 bases and J by 3 bases, 5 bases remained unmatched. The CDR3 is 15 amino acids. Germline values: CDR1 SEHNR, CDR2 FQNEAQ (reference sequence). The CDR3 bases are TGTGCCAGCAGCGCCCGGGGGGGGGACACCGGGGAGCTGTTTTTT. It is translated as CASSARGGDTGELFF.

The chain joins TRBV9 to TRBJ1-2; TRBD1 aligns across 7 bases. V was pared by 1 base and J by 3 bases, with 0 bases of the junction left unmatched. There are 13 residues in the CDR3. Looked up from germline, CDR1 is SGDLS and CDR2 is YYNGEE. The CDR3 region is CASSVQGDYGYTF. CDR3 DNA sequence: TGTGCCAGCAGCGTACAGGGGGACTATGGCTACACCTTC.

The rearrangement uses TRBV20-1 and TRBJ1-1; 11 bases are shared with TRBD1. Per germline, CDR1 DFQATT and CDR2 SNEGSKA (reference sequence). CDR3 length: 16 residues. Germline trimming cut 3 bases from V and 0 bases from J; bases unmatched to any gene: 6. The CDR3 here is CSASPGQGVVNTEAFF. As DNA, the CDR3 is TGCAGTGCTAGTCCGGGACAGGGGGTTGTGAACACTGAAGCTTTCTTT.

The CDR3 reads CASAGQGWVNTEAFF. Written as DNA, the CDR3 is TGCGCCAGCGCGGGACAGGGGTGGGTGAACACTGAAGCTTTCTTT. The chain employs TRBV10-2 and TRBJ1-1; 10 nucleotides agree with TRBD1. The CDR3 covers 15 residues. CDR1 is WSHSY and CDR2 is SAAADI in the germline V gene. V gave up 8 bases and J gave up 0 bases; unmatched junction bases: 6.

CDR3 bases: TGCAGCGCGGCAGGGGGTTCTGGAAACACCATATATTTT. Translation gives CSAAGGSGNTIYF. V is TRBV29-1 and J is TRBJ1-3; 7 bases fit TRBD1. Unmatched junction bases numbered 4, after V lost 7 bases and J lost 1 base. The V gene's germline CDR1 is SQVTM and CDR2 ANQGSEA. The CDR3 sequence is 13 residues long.

This sequence joins TRBV23-1 and TRBJ1-5; D ambiguous. TRBV23-1 is reported as an ORF; its role is uncertain. Trimming took 11 bases from V and 7 from J, leaving 6 bases between them. This CDR3 has 9 residues. The chain's CDR3 is CALEQPQHF. In DNA form, the CDR3 reads TGCGCCTTGGAGCAGCCCCAGCATTTT.

Concerning this clone: This CDR3 is also generated by other DNA sequences in the sample. The chain is built from TRBV27 and TRBJ1-1; D is ambiguous. The CDR3 length is 13 residues. CDR1 and CDR2 (germline): MNHEY, SMNVEV (reference sequence). The V and J ends lost 3 bases and 4 bases respectively, with 9 bases between them. CDR3 sequence reads: CASSLYRGTEAFF. The CDR3 coding sequence is TGTGCCAGCAGTTTGTATCGGGGCACTGAAGCTTTCTTT.

The chain is built from TRBV7-9 and TRBJ1-5; TRBD1 is a possible D gene (5 bases). CDR1 and CDR2 (germline): SEHNR, FQNEAQ (reference sequence). Trimming removed 2 bases at V and 4 bases at J, with 12 bases between. The CDR3 has 15 amino acids. Here the CDR3 DNA reads TGTGCCAGCAGCTTAATGGGGCAGGGAAATCAGCCCCAGCATTTT. It translates to CASSLMGQGNQPQHF. Full variable domain (outside the CDR3, taken from reference TRBV7-9 and TRBJ1-5): DTGVSQNPRHKITKRGQNVTFRCDPISEHNRLYWYRQTLGQGPEFLTYFQNEAQLEKSRLLSDRFSAERPKGSFSTLEIQRTEQGDSAMYLCASSLMGQGNQPQHFGDGTRLSIL.

This chain uses TRBV9 with TRBJ2-7; 7 nucleotides align to TRBD2. Trimming cost V 4 bases and J 0 bases; bases outside gene matches: 4. CDR1 is SGDLS, CDR2 YYNGEE, per germline. CDR3 size: 14 residues. The chain's CDR3 is CASSQTSSSYEQYF. The CDR3 region has the DNA TGTGCCAGCAGCCAGACTAGCTCCTCCTACGAGCAGTACTTC.

This clone was seen more than once but under ten times. V usage is TRBV12-5 and J usage is TRBJ2-3, with D possibly matching TRBD2 (6 bases). The CDR3 is 15 amino acids. Per the germline V gene, CDR1 is LGHNT and CDR2 is FRNRAP. V gave up 2 bases and J gave up 6 bases, with 15 bases separating them. CDR3 in amino acids: CASGLQAGYKDTQYF. The CDR3 nucleotides read TGTGCTAGTGGTTTGCAGGCGGGATATAAGGATACGCAGTATTTT. Looking up the rest from reference TRBV12-5 and TRBJ2-3 gives the full variable domain: DARVTQTPRHKVTEMGQEVTMRCQPILGHNTVFWYRQTMMQGLELLAYFRNRAPLDDSGMPKDRFSAEMPDATLATLKIQPSEPRDSAVYFCASGLQAGYKDTQYFGPGTRLTVL.

The chain links TRBV27 to TRBJ2-7, with TRBD1 identical over 7 bases. CDR1 is MNHEY, CDR2 SMNVEV, per germline (reference sequence). V lost 6 bases and J lost 4; bases outside the gene matches: 6. This CDR3 is 13 amino acids long. The DNA of the CDR3 is TGTGCCAGCAGCCTGACAGGGTATTACGAGCAGTACTTC. Translation gives CASSLTGYYEQYF.

This chain joins TRBV5-1 and TRBJ1-1, with D perhaps TRBD1 (6 bases). V was pared by 2 bases and J by 8 bases, with 13 bases between. Germline assignment: CDR1 SGHRS and CDR2 YFSETQ. The CDR3 extends over 13 amino acids. Here the CDR3 DNA reads TGCGCCAGCAGCTTACCGGGGGGCAGAGAAGCTTTCTTT. Protein: CASSLPGGREAFF. The variable domain in full, completed from reference TRBV5-1 and TRBJ1-1, reads KAGVTQTPRYLIKTRGQQVTLSCSPISGHRSVSWYQQTPGQGLQFLFEYFSETQRNKGNFPGRFSGRQFSNSRSEMNVSTLELGDSALYLCASSLPGGREAFFGQGTRLTVV.

This chain uses TRBV11-2 with TRBJ1-1; D perhaps matches TRBD1 (6 bases). V lost 1 base and J 11 bases, leaving 14 bases between the germline ends. The CDR3 length is 13 residues. Germline lookup yields CDR1 SGHAT and CDR2 FQNNGV. The CDR3 region is CASSLVLQGNAFF. The CDR3 DNA is TGTGCCAGCAGCTTAGTTTTGCAGGGGAACGCTTTCTTT.

The CDR3: CASSQGSGGPETQYF. The CDR3, as DNA: TGTGCCAGCAGCCAAGGGTCGGGAGGGCCAGAGACCCAGTACTTC. The rearrangement joins TRBV3-1 (or the pseudogene TRBV3-2) to TRBJ2-5; TRBD2 matches 8 bases. J gave up 4 bases and V 1 base, and 5 bases lay outside the gene matches. The CDR3 is 15 residues long. Germline CDR1 is LGHDT and CDR2 is YNNKEL (reference sequence).

The chain combines TRBV19 with TRBJ2-7; the match to TRBD1 covers 10 bases. The ends lost 8 bases at V and 2 bases at J; junction bases unmatched: 9. The CDR3 length is 15 residues. Germline loops: CDR1 LNHDA, CDR2 SQIVND (reference sequence). The CDR3 DNA is TGTGCCAGTCAACTTCGGGACAGGGGAACCTACGAGCAGTACTTC. Translation gives CASQLRDRGTYEQYF.

J is TRBJ2-7 and V is TRBV5-5; D not resolved. The CDR3 loop spans 14 amino acids. Trimming took off 4 bases at V and 4 bases at J, with 15 bases between the two ends. Per the germline V gene, CDR1 is SGHKS and CDR2 is YYEKEE (reference sequence). CDR3 DNA sequence: TGTGCCAGCAGCCCAACAGTCCCCTCATACGAGCAGTACTTC. It specifies CASSPTVPSYEQYF.

Only a few counts were recorded for this clone. The chain carries TRBV25-1 and TRBJ1-2, with TRBD1 identical over 7 bases. Germline assignment: CDR1 MGHDK and CDR2 SYGVNS. There are 14 residues in the CDR3. The junction had 6 bases not matched to a gene; V was cut back by 2 bases and J by 6 bases. The CDR3 DNA is TGTGCCAGCAGTGAACCGGGGGACAGAGATGGCTACACCTTC. Translating it yields CASSEPGDRDGYTF.

This clone was seen only once. This CDR3 is CASSPEGTFQETQYF. CDR3 DNA sequence: TGTGCCAGCAGCCCCGAAGGGACTTTTCAAGAGACCCAGTACTTC. The chain employs TRBV11-2 and TRBJ2-5, with a possible D match to TRBD2 (6 bases). CDR3 length equals 15 residues. V was clipped by 5 bases and J by 2 bases, with 15 bases between them. Per germline, CDR1 SGHAT and CDR2 FQNNGV.

This clone has a handful of counts. The rearrangement joins TRBV7-2 to TRBJ1-1, with TRBD1 as a possible D gene (6 bases). The germline gives CDR1 SGHTA, CDR2 FQGNSA. The CDR3 covers 16 residues. Trimming left V 1 base short and J 3 bases short, with 15 bases between. The CDR3 loop reads CASSLEGEAAHTEAFF. The CDR3 DNA reads as TGTGCCAGCAGCTTAGAGGGGGAAGCGGCTCACACTGAAGCTTTCTTT.

The rearrangement links TRBV28 to TRBJ1-4; 7 bases match TRBD1. The CDR3 is 16 residues long. Germline V gives CDR1 MDHEN, CDR2 SYDVKM. After removal of 7 bases from V and 7 bases from J, the junction contained 15 bases not matched to a gene. The CDR3 spells CASKLGGLGIVEKLFF. In nucleotides, the CDR3 is TGTGCCAGCAAGTTAGGGGGCCTCGGGATAGTTGAAAAACTGTTTTTT.